This is a list of T cell receptor beta chains from one sample in a study of OX40 agonist ivuxolimab in advanced cancers. The method was immunoSEQ multiplex PCR; TCRdb's version includes in-frame clones alone and lacks a portion of them. The table shows some 37,000 clones, with more than 75% occurring only once. Specimen: CD4+ or CD8+ T cells sorted from blood, collected in a trial of the OX40 agonist ivuxolimab. Receptors were obtained from an adult with an advanced solid tumor such as melanoma, head and neck, liver or kidney cancer. CDR3s include the opening cysteine and the closing phenylalanine or tryptophan. The D gene is left open where the match is weak. Clone size is given for some rows only: seen once, a few or many times, or a class if the clone is expanded.

NA	TRBV6-5	TRBJ1-3	NA	CASARDFYSGNTIYF	TGTGCCAGCGCGAGAGACTTTTACTCTGGAAACACCATATATTTT
TRBD1	TRBV30	TRBJ1-2	few	CAFAGDRGRYGYTF	TGTGCCTTTGCGGGGGACAGGGGGAGGTATGGCTACACCTTC
TRBD2	TRBV4-2	TRBJ2-5	NA	CASSQDWSLAGIETQYF	TGTGCCAGCAGCCAAGATTGGAGCCTAGCGGGAATAGAGACCCAGTACTTC
NA	TRBV21-1	TRBJ2-1	large	CASSKRASGNYEQFF	TGTGCCAGCAGCAAAAGGGCTAGCGGAAATTATGAGCAGTTCTTC
NA	TRBV30	TRBJ1-3	NA	CAWSVRRVSLSGNTIYF	TGTGCCTGGAGTGTTCGGAGAGTATCTCTCTCTGGAAACACCATATATTTT
TRBD1	TRBV7-9	TRBJ1-1	NA	CASRQTGSEAFF	TGTGCCAGCAGGCAGACAGGGTCTGAAGCTTTCTTT
NA	TRBV15	TRBJ1-2	NA	CATSSGTKFNYGYTF	TGTGCCACCAGCAGCGGGACTAAGTTTAACTATGGCTACACCTTC
TRBD2	TRBV7-6	TRBJ2-2	NA	CASIGLAGGGELFF	TGTGCCAGCATAGGACTAGCGGGAGGCGGGGAGCTGTTTTTT
NA	TRBV19	TRBJ2-7	NA	CDSTATAGSYEQYF	TGTGACAGTACCGCGACAGCCGGCTCCTACGAGCAGTACTTC
NA	TRBV11-1	TRBJ2-2	NA	CASSLFSGSGELFF	TGTGCCAGCAGCTTATTTTCCGGTTCCGGGGAGCTGTTTTTT
NA	TRBV6-1	TRBJ1-3	NA	CASSEAGASSGNTIYF	TGTGCCAGCAGTGAAGCGGGGGCCTCCTCTGGAAACACCATATATTTT
NA	TRBV30	TRBJ2-1	NA	CAGRQLERGEQFF	TGTGCCGGAAGACAGCTCGAGAGGGGTGAGCAGTTCTTC
NA	TRBV6-4	TRBJ1-6	NA	CASSEQGTLSSYNSPLHF	TGTGCCAGCAGTGAACAAGGGACACTAAGCTCCTATAATTCACCCCTCCACTTT
TRBD1	TRBV19	TRBJ2-3	NA	CASSMGGQGGSTDTQYF	TGTGCCAGTAGTATGGGGGGACAGGGCGGCTCCACAGATACGCAGTATTTT
TRBD1	TRBV28	TRBJ2-7	NA	CASRTGTGVHEQYF	TGTGCCAGCAGAACCGGGACAGGGGTCCACGAGCAGTACTTC
NA	TRBV7-2	TRBJ2-1	NA	CASSADSSSYNEQFF	TGTGCCAGCAGCGCTGACTCGAGCTCCTACAATGAGCAGTTCTTC
NA	TRBV6-1	TRBJ2-4	NA	CASSVSDLNIQYF	TGTGCCAGCAGTGTTAGCGATCTAAACATTCAGTACTTC
NA	TRBV19	TRBJ2-2	NA	CASITGLNTGELFF	TGTGCCAGTATAACCGGACTGAACACCGGGGAGCTGTTTTTT
NA	TRBV11-2	TRBJ1-2	NA	CASSSLWRGDYGYTF	TGTGCCAGCAGCTCCCTATGGCGGGGTGACTATGGCTACACCTTC
NA	TRBV5-6	TRBJ2-7	once	CASSSGGQFEQYF	TGTGCCAGCAGCTCTGGAGGGCAGTTCGAGCAGTACTTC
NA	TRBV6-5	TRBJ1-6	NA	CASSYSPETPLHF	TGTGCCAGCAGTTATTCCCCTGAAACACCCCTCCACTTT
NA	TRBV6-5	TRBJ1-2	few	CASSFGRDYGYTF	TGTGCCAGCAGCTTCGGTAGGGACTATGGCTACACCTTC
TRBD1	TRBV4-1	TRBJ2-2	NA	CASSQSDRANRELFF	TGCGCCAGCAGCCAGTCAGACAGGGCCAACCGGGAGCTGTTTTTT
NA	TRBV5-4	TRBJ2-5	NA	CASSSQQETQYF	TGTGCCAGCAGCTCACAACAAGAGACCCAGTACTTC
NA	TRBV6-1	TRBJ2-5	NA	CASWAWETQYF	TGTGCCAGTTGGGCGTGGGAGACCCAGTACTTC
TRBD1	TRBV15	TRBJ2-6	NA	CATSRDSTGAGGANVLTF	TGTGCCACCAGCAGAGATTCGACAGGGGCAGGTGGGGCCAACGTCCTGACTTTC
TRBD1	TRBV9	TRBJ2-3	NA	CASSVAAGGIVATDTQYF	TGTGCCAGCAGCGTAGCGGCAGGGGGCATTGTGGCCACAGATACGCAGTATTTT
NA	TRBV27	TRBJ1-2	NA	CASSLQPNYGYTF	TGTGCCAGCAGTTTACAGCCAAACTATGGCTACACCTTC
NA	TRBV19	TRBJ1-1	NA	CASSDRNTEAFF	TGTGCCAGTAGTGACAGGAACACTGAAGCTTTCTTT